This entry lists 29 T cell receptor beta chains sequenced from one sample in a study of blood T cell repertoires in COVID-19 (dated by TCRdb to about 2020). Library prep was done by the immunoSEQ multiplex PCR assay. TCRdb obtained this table from immuneACCESS and retained in-frame rearrangements with V and J assigned. These tables miss some clones; where compared with another copy, unresolved V genes account for less than half of the shortfall, and the remainder is unexplained. The sample table lists roughly 150,000 clones, 87% of them with a count of one. Jointly, the top ten make up under 6% of the sample. Material: peripheral blood. These receptors were taken from a human donor in a cohort sampled during active COVID-19.

The rearrangement joins TRBV30 to TRBJ2-7; 8 bases are shared with TRBD1. Per germline, CDR1 GTSNPN and CDR2 SVGIG (reference sequence). CDR3 length: 14 amino acids. With 3 bases clipped from V and 3 bases from J, the junction kept 7 bases outside the gene matches. The CDR3 nucleotides are TGTGCCTGGAGGGGGGACAGGAATAGCTACGAGCAGTACTTC. It encodes CAWRGDRNSYEQYF.

This sequence joins TRBV30 and TRBJ1-4; D is perhaps TRBD1 (6 bases). Trimming left V 7 bases short and J 8 bases short, with 14 bases between. This CDR3 is 12 amino acids long. Germline V gene sequence: CDR1 GTSNPN, CDR2 SVGIG (reference sequence). In DNA form, the CDR3 reads TGTGCCTCCGAGGGGGGGCGAGAAAAACTGTTTTTT. This encodes CASEGGREKLFF. Filled out from reference TRBV30 and TRBJ1-4, the complete variable domain reads SQTIHQWPATLVQPVGSPLSLECTVEGTSNPNLYWYRQAAGRGLQLLFYSVGIGQISSEVPQNLSASRPQDRQFILSSKKLLLSDSGFYLCASEGGREKLFFGSGTQLSVL.

The V and J genes are TRBV9 and TRBJ2-2, with D perhaps matching TRBD1 (6 bases). Trimming pared 2 bases from V and 6 bases from J, leaving 8 bases between. The CDR3 is 13 amino acids. CDR1 SGDLS and CDR2 YYNGEE come from the germline V gene. In nucleotides, the CDR3 is TGTGCCAGCAGCGTCGGGACACCCGGGGAGCTGTTTTTT. Its translation: CASSVGTPGELFF.

The rearrangement links TRBV10-3 to TRBJ2-2; 14 nucleotides line up with TRBD2. The J segment lost 8 bases and the V segment lost 0 bases, leaving 11 bases of the junction unmatched. Germline-derived CDR1 and CDR2 are ENHRY and SYGVKD. The CDR3 has 19 amino acids. The CDR3 bases are TGTGCCATCAGTGAGTCGCCCCCGGGACTAGCGGGAGTACCAGGGGAGCTGTTTTTT. Translated: CAISESPPGLAGVPGELFF.

The V call is TRBV15, the J call TRBJ2-7, with a weak D call TRBD2 (5 bases). The germline V and J ends were trimmed by 0 bases and 4 bases, with 19 bases remaining between them. The V gene's germline CDR1 is LNHNV and CDR2 YYDKDF (reference sequence). CDR3 length equals 17 residues. For the CDR3, the DNA is TGTGCCACCAGCAGAGATCGAGGGATAGGCCGTACGTACGAGCAGTACTTC. Its protein is CATSRDRGIGRTYEQYF.

The V and J genes are TRBV5-8 and TRBJ2-1; 7 positions agree with TRBD2. CDR1 is SGHTS, CDR2 YDEGEE, per germline. This CDR3 comprises 15 residues. Trimming removed 4 bases from V and 5 bases from J; junction bases left unmatched: 9. CDR3 bases: TGTGCCAGCAGCCCTGGTAGTGGACTAGACAATGAGCAGTTCTTC. Its protein product is CASSPGSGLDNEQFF.

The genes are TRBV7-2 and TRBJ2-7; 12 bases agree with TRBD2. The V gene's germline CDR1 is SGHTA and CDR2 FQGNSA. Losses at the gene ends were 8 bases for V and 3 bases for J; bases not matched to a gene: 5. The CDR3 totals 14 residues. CDR3: CASGGLAGVYEQYF. As DNA, the CDR3 is TGTGCCAGCGGGGGACTAGCGGGTGTCTACGAGCAGTACTTC.

The rearrangement joins TRBV6-5 to TRBJ2-5; no clear D gene. V was cut by 6 bases and J by 7 bases, with 15 bases left in between. Per the germline V gene, CDR1 is MNHEY and CDR2 is SVGAGI. The CDR3 is 13 amino acids. The CDR3 bases are TGTGCCAGCAGCCGCTCCGCGCCTGGGACCCAGTACTTC. Its translation is CASSRSAPGTQYF.

The genes are TRBV7-8 and TRBJ1-3, with 7 positions matching TRBD1. The germline CDR1 and CDR2 sequences are SGHVS and FQNEAQ. V gave up 6 bases and J gave up 4 bases; unmatched junction bases: 9. The CDR3 consists of 15 residues. The CDR3 bases are TGTGCCAGCAGTGGAGACAGGGACAGAGGAAACACCATATATTTT. This sequence encodes CASSGDRDRGNTIYF.

The rearrangement joins TRBV6-4 to TRBJ1-4; TRBD1 might be the D (5 bases). The CDR3 sequence is 16 residues long. Deletions cut 6 bases from V and 1 base from J, with 15 bases between. Germline-derived CDR1 and CDR2 are MRHNA and SNTAGT. The CDR3 DNA follows: TGTGCCAGCAGGGCCCCGGCGGGGGAAACTAATGAAAAACTGTTTTTT. It codes for CASRAPAGETNEKLFF.

V gene TRBV5-6 combines with J gene TRBJ2-7; the match to TRBD2 covers 8 bases. Germline CDR1 is SGHDT and CDR2 is YYEEEE. CDR3 length equals 14 residues. V lost 4 bases to trimming and J lost 7 bases; unmatched junction nucleotides: 10. The DNA of the CDR3 is TGTGCCAGCAGCGGGGCTAGCGGGCCTGGGGAGCAGTACTTC. This gives the protein CASSGASGPGEQYF.

This chain links TRBV5-4 with TRBJ2-3, with a weak D call TRBD1 (6 bases). Germline CDR1 SGHNT, CDR2 YYREEE (reference sequence). V was cut by 2 bases and J by 5 bases, with 15 bases left in between. CDR3 length: 15 residues. The CDR3 DNA reads as TGTGCCAGCAGCTTAGGGGGATCGGGCAGAGATACGCAGTATTTT. It codes for CASSLGGSGRDTQYF.

This clone was counted once. The gene calls are TRBV27 and TRBJ1-2; 10 bases map to TRBD1. Trimming took 3 bases from V and 2 from J; bases not matched to a gene: 12. The CDR3 covers 18 residues. The germline CDR1 and CDR2 sequences are MNHEY and SMNVEV (reference sequence). The CDR3, as DNA: TGTGCCAGCAGTTTGGTTCGGCCGCCGGGACAGGGGAACTATGGCTACACCTTC. Protein sequence: CASSLVRPPGQGNYGYTF.

The count of this clone is one. The rearrangement joins TRBV4-1 to TRBJ1-4, with D maybe TRBD1 (6 bases). The V gene's germline CDR1 is MGHRA and CDR2 YSYEKL. There are 15 residues in the CDR3. V gave up 4 bases and J gave up 6 bases, with 15 bases separating them. The CDR3 DNA follows: TGCGCCAGCAGCCTTGAGGGGGTAGTAGATGAAAAACTGTTTTTT. Its protein product is CASSLEGVVDEKLFF.

The CDR3: CASSFRGTEAFF. Written as DNA, the CDR3 is TGTGCCAGCAGCTTTAGGGGGACTGAAGCTTTCTTT. This sequence joins TRBV6-5 and TRBJ1-1, with TRBD1 as a possible D gene (6 bases). The CDR3 runs 12 residues. CDR1 and CDR2 from the germline V gene are MNHEY and SVGAGI. Between the trimmed V and J ends, which lost 6 bases and 5 bases, there was a span of 10 bases.

The chain has TRBV6-1 and TRBJ1-5; tentative D call: TRBD1 (6 bases). This CDR3 has 14 amino acids. Germline CDR1 MNHNS, CDR2 SASEGT. With 3 bases removed from V and 7 bases from J, the gap between germline ends came to 13 bases. In DNA, the CDR3 is TGTGCCAGCAGTGATGGGGCAGGGGAACAGCCCCAGCATTTT. As protein: CASSDGAGEQPQHF.

V gene TRBV5-5 combines with J gene TRBJ1-2, with no clear D. V was clipped by 0 bases and J by 4 bases, with 10 bases between them. The CDR3 has 14 residues. CDR1 is SGHKS and CDR2 is YYEKEE in the germline V gene (reference sequence). CDR3 coding DNA: TGTGCCAGCAGCTTGGAACACAGTGCCTATGGCTACACCTTC. Translating gives CASSLEHSAYGYTF.

This clone was recorded a few times. The chain has TRBV3-1 (or the pseudogene TRBV3-2) and TRBJ1-5, with 7 bases lining up with TRBD1. The CDR3 has 16 amino acids. V shed 4 bases, J shed 0 bases, and the junction held 6 bases outside the gene matches. CDR1 and CDR2 from the germline V gene are LGHDT and YNNKEL (reference sequence). CDR3 coding DNA: TGTGCCAGCAGCCTTGGGACAGACCCTAGCAATCAGCCCCAGCATTTT. Translating it yields CASSLGTDPSNQPQHF.

This chain connects TRBV4-3 to TRBJ2-2; perhaps TRBD2 as D (6 bases). V was pared by 3 bases and J by 1 base, with 9 bases between. CDR1 and CDR2 (germline): LGHNA, YSLEER. The CDR3 is 15 residues long. The CDR3 DNA follows: TGCGCCAGCAGCCAGGGGGACTTGAACACCGGGGAGCTGTTTTTT. Translation: CASSQGDLNTGELFF.

The rearrangement uses TRBV27 and TRBJ2-7, with 7 positions matching TRBD1. V shed 6 bases and J 1 base; nucleotides not matched to a gene: 6. CDR3 length: 14 residues. Per germline, CDR1 MNHEY and CDR2 SMNVEV (reference sequence). CDR3: CASSRSGGSYEQYF. The CDR3 DNA is TGTGCCAGCAGCCGGTCAGGGGGTTCCTACGAGCAGTACTTC.

V usage is TRBV10-1 and J usage is TRBJ1-1; TRBD1 matches 9 bases. The CDR3 length is 14 residues. CDR1 WNHNN and CDR2 SYGVQD come from the germline V gene (reference sequence). V gave up 7 bases and J gave up 2 bases; unmatched junction bases: 5. The CDR3 region is CASTKTGGNTEAFF. In nucleotides, the CDR3 is TGCGCCAGCACTAAAACAGGGGGCAACACTGAAGCTTTCTTT.

As DNA, the CDR3 is TGTGCCAGTAGTATGTCCCTCTCTGGAAACACCATATATTTT. Protein: CASSMSLSGNTIYF. The chain combines TRBV19 with TRBJ1-3; no definite D call. This CDR3 is 14 amino acids long. The V end was cut by 3 bases, the J end by 0 bases, with 6 bases between. Germline CDR1 reads LNHDA; CDR2 reads SQIVND (reference sequence). Combining the CDR3 with reference TRBV19 and TRBJ1-3 gives the whole variable domain DGGITQSPKYLFRKEGQNVTLSCEQNLNHDAMYWYRQDPGQGLRLIYYSQIVNDFQKGDIAEGYSVSREKKESFPLTVTSAQKNPTAFYLCASSMSLSGNTIYFGEGSWLTVV.

The chain recombines TRBV5-1 with TRBJ2-2; possibly TRBD1 for D (5 bases). Trimming removed 0 bases at V and 3 bases at J, with 12 bases between. CDR1 and CDR2 (germline): SGHRS, YFSETQ. This CDR3 region has 16 residues. This CDR3 reads CASSLDPGRYTGELFF. The DNA of the CDR3 is TGCGCCAGCAGCTTGGATCCAGGGCGTTACACCGGGGAGCTGTTTTTT.

This rearrangement joins TRBV9 to TRBJ1-3, with TRBD1 matching over 7 bases. The CDR3 contains 16 residues. Germline CDR1 is SGDLS and CDR2 is YYNGEE. Trimming cost V 2 bases and J 1 base; bases outside gene matches: 6. The CDR3 nucleotides read TGTGCCAGCAGCGTCTCAGGGGGAAGGTCTGGAAACACCATATATTTT. Its translation is CASSVSGGRSGNTIYF.

The chain recombines TRBV7-8 with TRBJ2-7; D may be TRBD1 (6 bases). This CDR3 is 16 amino acids long. The V gene lost 2 bases and the J gene lost 6 bases, with 20 bases spanning the gap. Germline V gives CDR1 SGHVS, CDR2 FQNEAQ. Written as DNA, the CDR3 is TGTGCCAGCAGCTTAATGGTGGCTAGCCCCAGGGGCGAGCAGTACTTC. Amino acids: CASSLMVASPRGEQYF.

This clone has only a few counts. The chain carries TRBV9 and TRBJ1-4, with D possibly being TRBD1 (5 bases). The CDR3 spans 15 residues. The germline V gene encodes CDR1 SGDLS and CDR2 YYNGEE. Trimming cost V 5 bases and J 11 bases, with 22 bases left between them. The CDR3 region is CASSTNEGLGGKLFF. The CDR3 DNA is TGTGCCAGCAGTACCAACGAGGGTCTGGGGGGGAAACTGTTTTTT.

V gene TRBV6-5 combines with J gene TRBJ1-2; no clear D. Germline CDR1 reads MNHEY; CDR2 reads SVGAGI. CDR3 length equals 13 residues. Trimming stripped 4 bases from V and 2 bases from J, with 8 bases between. The DNA for the CDR3 is TGTGCCAGCAGTTTCCAAATGAACTATGGCTACACCTTC. Protein product: CASSFQMNYGYTF.

V gene TRBV6-4 combines with J gene TRBJ1-4; 12 bases match TRBD1. The CDR3 loop spans 14 amino acids. Germline V gene data show CDR1 as MRHNA and CDR2 as SNTAGT. Trimming at V came to 10 bases and at J to 11 bases, leaving 11 bases not matched to a gene. CDR3 sequence reads: CAIRSGTGGRKLFF. Here the CDR3 DNA reads TGTGCCATCCGATCCGGGACAGGGGGCAGGAAACTGTTTTTT.

In its sample, this clone was seen once. The gene calls are TRBV9 and TRBJ2-1; 11 bases are shared with TRBD2. Trimming cost V 0 bases and J 7 bases; bases outside gene matches: 6. The CDR3 totals 16 residues. The germline CDR1 and CDR2 sequences are SGDLS and YYNGEE. CDR3 nucleotides: TGTGCCAGCAGCGTAGCGGGAGTAGCGGGAGGGAATGAGCAGTTCTTC. This translates into CASSVAGVAGGNEQFF.